The following is a T cell receptor (beta chain) sequence with its context. The antigen remains undetermined. Trimming removed 2 bases at V and 5 bases at J, with 10 bases between. In germline, CDR1 is WNHNN, CDR2 SYGVQD (reference sequence). This CDR3 contains 14 residues. The data belong to a study of cytomegalovirus exposure and HLA in healthy donors. Overall study results and limits: Association of a missense DCLRE1C variant with TCR beta V- and J-gene trimming was reported in a later analysis. Earlier analysis yielded a pattern in which most TCR beta V segments were productive about 90% or about 30% of the time.

Researchers ran the PCR with 60 Vbeta and 13 Jbeta primers. Authors' processing steps: Roughly 11 million shared chains were among the roughly 80 million unique TCR beta chains that a later analysis counted. The repertoire was sequenced with immunoSEQ multiplex PCR; TCRdb's copy has only in-frame clones and lacks some. V and J calls and clone size are those listed in that table; D and trimming were worked out from the DNA. Among a few hundred thousand clones listed, approximately 80% were seen once. The specimen was PBMCs. This chain connects TRBV10-1 to TRBJ2-1, with D possibly matching TRBD2 (6 bases). This sequence originates from a girl aged 10 to 17 in good health and CMV-seronegative. Here the CDR3 reads CASSEGAGHNEQFF. The CDR3 coding sequence is TGCGCCAGCAGTGAGGGGGCGGGACACAATGAGCAGTTCTTC.